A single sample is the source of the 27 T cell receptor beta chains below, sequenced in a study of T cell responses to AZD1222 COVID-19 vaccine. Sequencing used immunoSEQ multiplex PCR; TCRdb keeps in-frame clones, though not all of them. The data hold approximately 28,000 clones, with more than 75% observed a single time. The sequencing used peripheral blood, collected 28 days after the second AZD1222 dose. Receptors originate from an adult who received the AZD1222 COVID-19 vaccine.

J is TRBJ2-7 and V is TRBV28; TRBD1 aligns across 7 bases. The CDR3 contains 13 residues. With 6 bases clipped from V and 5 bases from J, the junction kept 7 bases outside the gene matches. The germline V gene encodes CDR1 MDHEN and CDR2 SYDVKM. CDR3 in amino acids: CASRQGMRNEQYF. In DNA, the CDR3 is TGTGCCAGCAGACAGGGGATGAGGAACGAGCAGTACTTC.

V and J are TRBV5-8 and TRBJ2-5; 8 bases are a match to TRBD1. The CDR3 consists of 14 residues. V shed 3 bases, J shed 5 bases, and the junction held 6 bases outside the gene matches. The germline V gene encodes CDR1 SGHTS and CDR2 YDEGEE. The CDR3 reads CASSWGQEGETQYF. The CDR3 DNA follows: TGTGCCAGCAGCTGGGGACAGGAGGGGGAGACCCAGTACTTC.

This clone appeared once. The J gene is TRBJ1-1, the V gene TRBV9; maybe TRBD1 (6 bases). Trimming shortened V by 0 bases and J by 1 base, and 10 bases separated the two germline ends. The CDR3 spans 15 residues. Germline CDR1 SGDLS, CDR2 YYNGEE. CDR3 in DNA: TGTGCCAGCAGCGTAGTTCAGGGGCCGAACACTGAAGCTTTCTTT. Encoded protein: CASSVVQGPNTEAFF. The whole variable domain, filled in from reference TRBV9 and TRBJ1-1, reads DSGVTQTPKHLITATGQRVTLRCSPRSGDLSVYWYQQSLDQGLQFLIQYYNGEERAKGNILERFSAQQFPDLHSELNLSSLELGDSALYFCASSVVQGPNTEAFFGQGTRLTVV.

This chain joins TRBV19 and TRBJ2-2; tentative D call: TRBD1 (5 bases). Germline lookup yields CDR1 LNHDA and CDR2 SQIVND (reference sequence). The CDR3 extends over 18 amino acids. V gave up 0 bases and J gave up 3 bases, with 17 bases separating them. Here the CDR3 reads CASSIDQSGHPYTGELFF. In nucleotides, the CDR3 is TGTGCCAGTAGTATAGATCAAAGTGGACATCCTTACACCGGGGAGCTGTTTTTT.

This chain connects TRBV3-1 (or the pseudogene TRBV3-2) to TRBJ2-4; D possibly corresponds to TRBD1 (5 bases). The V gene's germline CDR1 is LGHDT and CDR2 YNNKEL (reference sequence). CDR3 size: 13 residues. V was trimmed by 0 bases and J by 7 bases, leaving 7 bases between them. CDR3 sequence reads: CASSQDKGNIQYF. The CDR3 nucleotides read TGTGCCAGCAGCCAAGACAAGGGGAACATTCAGTACTTC.

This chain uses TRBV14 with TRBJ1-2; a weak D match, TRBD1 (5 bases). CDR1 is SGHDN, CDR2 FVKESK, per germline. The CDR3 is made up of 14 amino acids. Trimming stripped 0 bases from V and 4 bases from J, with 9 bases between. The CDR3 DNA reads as TGTGCCAGCAGCCAAGAAGGGGCTCGCTATGGCTACACCTTC. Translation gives CASSQEGARYGYTF.

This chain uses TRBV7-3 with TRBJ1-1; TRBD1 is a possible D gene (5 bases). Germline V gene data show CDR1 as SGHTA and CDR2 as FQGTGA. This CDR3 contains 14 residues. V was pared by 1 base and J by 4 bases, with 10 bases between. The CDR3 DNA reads TGTGCCAGCAGCTTAAATGGGGGAGGCACTGAAGCTTTCTTT. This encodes CASSLNGGGTEAFF.

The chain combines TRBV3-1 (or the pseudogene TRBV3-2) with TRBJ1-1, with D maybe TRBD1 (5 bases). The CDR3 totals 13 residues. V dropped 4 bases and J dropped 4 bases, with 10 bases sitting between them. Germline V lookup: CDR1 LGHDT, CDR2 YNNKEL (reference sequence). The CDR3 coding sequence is TGTGCCAGCAGCCTTCAGACAGCCACTGAAGCTTTCTTT. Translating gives CASSLQTATEAFF.

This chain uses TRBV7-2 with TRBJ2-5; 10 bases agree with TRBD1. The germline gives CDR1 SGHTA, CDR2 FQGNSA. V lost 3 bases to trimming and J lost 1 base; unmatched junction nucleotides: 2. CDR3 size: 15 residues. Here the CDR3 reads CASSLDRGGQETQYF. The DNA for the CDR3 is TGTGCCAGCAGCTTGGACAGGGGGGGCCAAGAGACCCAGTACTTC. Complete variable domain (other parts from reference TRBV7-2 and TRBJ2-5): GAGVSQSPSNKVTEKGKDVELRCDPISGHTALYWYRQSLGQGLEFLIYFQGNSAPDKSGLPSDRFSAERTGGSVSTLTIQRTQQEDSAVYLCASSLDRGGQETQYFGPGTRLLVL.

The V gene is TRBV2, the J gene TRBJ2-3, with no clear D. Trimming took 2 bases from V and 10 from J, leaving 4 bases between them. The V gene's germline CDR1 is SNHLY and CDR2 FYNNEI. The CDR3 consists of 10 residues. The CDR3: CASSESAQYF. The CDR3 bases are TGTGCCAGCAGTGAATCTGCGCAGTATTTT.

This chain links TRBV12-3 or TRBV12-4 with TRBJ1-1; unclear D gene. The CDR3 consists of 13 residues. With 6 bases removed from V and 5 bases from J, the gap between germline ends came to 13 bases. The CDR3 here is CASRLTLGTEAFF. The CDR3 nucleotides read TGTGCCAGCAGACTCACCCTTGGGACTGAAGCTTTCTTT.

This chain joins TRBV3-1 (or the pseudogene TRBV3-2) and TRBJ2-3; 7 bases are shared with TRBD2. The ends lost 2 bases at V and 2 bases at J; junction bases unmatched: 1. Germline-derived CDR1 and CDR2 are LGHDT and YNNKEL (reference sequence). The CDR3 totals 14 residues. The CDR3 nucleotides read TGTGCCAGCAGCCAAAGGGACTACACAGATACGCAGTATTTT. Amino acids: CASSQRDYTDTQYF.

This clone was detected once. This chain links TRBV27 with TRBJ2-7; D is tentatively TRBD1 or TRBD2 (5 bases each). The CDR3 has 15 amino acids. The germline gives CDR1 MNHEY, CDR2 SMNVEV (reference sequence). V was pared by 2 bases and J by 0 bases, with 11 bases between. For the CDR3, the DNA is TGTGCCAGCAGTTTACAGGGACGAAGCTCCTACGAGCAGTACTTC. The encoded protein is CASSLQGRSSYEQYF.

CDR3 protein: CASSFGQDEAFF. CDR3 bases: TGTGCCAGCAGCTTTGGACAGGACGAAGCTTTCTTT. The chain combines TRBV7-9 with TRBJ1-1, with TRBD1 matching over 7 bases. CDR3 length equals 12 residues. Germline CDR1 is SEHNR and CDR2 is FQNEAQ (reference sequence). J gave up 8 bases and V 3 bases, and 3 bases lay outside the gene matches.

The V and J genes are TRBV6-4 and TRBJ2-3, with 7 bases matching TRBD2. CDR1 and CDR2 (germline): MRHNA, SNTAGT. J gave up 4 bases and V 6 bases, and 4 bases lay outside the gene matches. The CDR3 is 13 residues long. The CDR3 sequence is CASSRGDADTQYF. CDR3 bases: TGTGCCAGCAGCCGGGGGGACGCAGATACGCAGTATTTT.

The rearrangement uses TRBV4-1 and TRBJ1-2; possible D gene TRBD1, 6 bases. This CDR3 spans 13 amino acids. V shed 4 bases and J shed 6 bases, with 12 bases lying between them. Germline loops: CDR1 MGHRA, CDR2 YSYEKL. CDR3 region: CASSLIGQHGYTF. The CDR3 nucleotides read TGCGCCAGCAGCCTAATTGGACAGCATGGCTACACCTTC.

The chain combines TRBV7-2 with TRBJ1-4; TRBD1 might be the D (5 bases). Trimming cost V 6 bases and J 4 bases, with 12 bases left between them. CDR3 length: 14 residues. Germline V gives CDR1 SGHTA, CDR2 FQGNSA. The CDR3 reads CASSKQAYNEKLFF. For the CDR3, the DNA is TGTGCCAGCAGTAAACAGGCCTATAATGAAAAACTGTTTTTT. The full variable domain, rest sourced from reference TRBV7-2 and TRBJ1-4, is GAGVSQSPSNKVTEKGKDVELRCDPISGHTALYWYRQSLGQGLEFLIYFQGNSAPDKSGLPSDRFSAERTGGSVSTLTIQRTQQEDSAVYLCASSKQAYNEKLFFGSGTQLSVL.

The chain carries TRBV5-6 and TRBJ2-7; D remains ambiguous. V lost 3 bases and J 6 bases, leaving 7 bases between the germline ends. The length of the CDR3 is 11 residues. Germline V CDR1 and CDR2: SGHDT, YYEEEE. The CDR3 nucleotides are TGTGCCAGCAGCTCAGGCTCCGAGCAGTACTTC. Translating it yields CASSSGSEQYF.

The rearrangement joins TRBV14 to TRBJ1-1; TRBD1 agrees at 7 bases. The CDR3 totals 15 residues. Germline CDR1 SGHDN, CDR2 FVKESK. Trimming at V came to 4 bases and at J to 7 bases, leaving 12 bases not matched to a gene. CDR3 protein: CASSLYRGHGNEAFF. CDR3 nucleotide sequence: TGTGCCAGCAGCCTGTATAGGGGGCACGGGAATGAAGCTTTCTTT.

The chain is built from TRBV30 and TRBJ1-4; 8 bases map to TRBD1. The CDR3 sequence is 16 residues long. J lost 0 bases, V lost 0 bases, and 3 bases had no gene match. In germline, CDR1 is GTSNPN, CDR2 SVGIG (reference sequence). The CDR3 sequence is CAWSVQGVATNEKLFF. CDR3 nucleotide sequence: TGTGCCTGGAGTGTACAGGGGGTTGCAACTAATGAAAAACTGTTTTTT.

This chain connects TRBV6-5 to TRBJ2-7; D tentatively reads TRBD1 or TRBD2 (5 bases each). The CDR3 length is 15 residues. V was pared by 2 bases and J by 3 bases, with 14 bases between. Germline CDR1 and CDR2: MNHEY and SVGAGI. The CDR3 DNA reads TGTGCCAGCAGTTACGGGGGAAGGGGCCACTACGAGCAGTACTTC. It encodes CASSYGGRGHYEQYF.

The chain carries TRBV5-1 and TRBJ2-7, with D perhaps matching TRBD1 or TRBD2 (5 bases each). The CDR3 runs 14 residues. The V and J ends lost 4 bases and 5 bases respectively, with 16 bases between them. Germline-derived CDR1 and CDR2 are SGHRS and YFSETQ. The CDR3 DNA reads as TGCGCCAGCAGCCCTCAGGGAGATATCAACGAGCAGTACTTC. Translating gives CASSPQGDINEQYF.

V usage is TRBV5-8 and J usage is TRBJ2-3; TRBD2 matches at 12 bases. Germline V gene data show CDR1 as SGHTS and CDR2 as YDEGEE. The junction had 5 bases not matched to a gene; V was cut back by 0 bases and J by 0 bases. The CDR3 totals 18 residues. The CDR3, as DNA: TGTGCCAGCAGCTTGGACACTAGCGGGGGGTCGAGCACAGATACGCAGTATTTT. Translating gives CASSLDTSGGSSTDTQYF.

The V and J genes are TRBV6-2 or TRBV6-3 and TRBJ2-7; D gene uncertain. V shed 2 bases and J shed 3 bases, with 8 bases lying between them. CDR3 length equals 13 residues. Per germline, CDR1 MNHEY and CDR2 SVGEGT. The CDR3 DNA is TGTGCCAGCAGTTACGCAGACCTCTACGAGCAGTACTTC. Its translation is CASSYADLYEQYF.

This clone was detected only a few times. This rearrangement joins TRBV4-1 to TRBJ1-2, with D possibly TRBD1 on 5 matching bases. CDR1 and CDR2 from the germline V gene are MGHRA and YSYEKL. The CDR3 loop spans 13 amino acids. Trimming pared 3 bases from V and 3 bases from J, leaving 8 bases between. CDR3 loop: CASSQQGDYGYTF. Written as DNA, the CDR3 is TGCGCCAGCAGCCAGCAGGGTGACTATGGCTACACCTTC.

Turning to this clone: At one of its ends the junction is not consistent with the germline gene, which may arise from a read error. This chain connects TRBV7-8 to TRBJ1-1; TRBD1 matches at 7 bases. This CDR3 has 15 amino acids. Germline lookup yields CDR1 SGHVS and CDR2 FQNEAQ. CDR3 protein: CASSVARQGFTEAFF. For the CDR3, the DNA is TGTGCCAGCAGCGTAGCCAGACAGGGTTTCACTGAAGCTTTCTTT.

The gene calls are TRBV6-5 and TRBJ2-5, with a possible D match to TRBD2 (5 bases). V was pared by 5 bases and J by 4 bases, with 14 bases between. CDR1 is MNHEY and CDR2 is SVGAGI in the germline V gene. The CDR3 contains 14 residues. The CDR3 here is CASSKSRERETQYF. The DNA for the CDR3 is TGTGCCAGCAGTAAGAGTCGGGAACGAGAGACCCAGTACTTC.